Each of the 30 T cell receptor beta chains below was sequenced from the same sample in a study of blood T cell repertoires in COVID-19. Profiling relied on immunoSEQ multiplex PCR, and the TCRdb table lists in-frame clones only, not all of them. This table holds tens of thousands of clones, less than 85% found once. The source material was peripheral blood. These receptors all stem from a human donor in a cohort sampled during active COVID-19.

The gene calls are TRBV4-3 and TRBJ1-2, with a possible D match to TRBD1 (5 bases). From germline, CDR1 is LGHNA and CDR2 YSLEER. Trimming removed 0 bases at V and 9 bases at J, with 20 bases between. This CDR3 spans 16 amino acids. The CDR3 DNA reads as TGCGCCAGCAGCCAAGATCGGACACTCGTTAACTTTCGCTACACCTTC. Its translation: CASSQDRTLVNFRYTF.

The V call is TRBV5-1, the J call TRBJ2-2, with 11 bases that match TRBD1. CDR1 and CDR2 from the germline V gene are SGHRS and YFSETQ. The V and J ends lost 2 bases and 4 bases, in that order; junction bases with no gene match: 7. The CDR3 spans 17 residues. The CDR3 region has the DNA TGCGCCAGCAGCTTCGCGTCCGGGACAGGGGGCACCGGGGAGCTGTTTTTT. Its translation: CASSFASGTGGTGELFF.

The table lists this clone with a count of one. The rearrangement joins TRBV11-3 to TRBJ1-2; 10 bases are a match to TRBD1. Germline V gene lookup returns CDR1 SGHNT and CDR2 YENEEA. This CDR3 spans 14 amino acids. Germline trimming cut 5 bases from V and 4 bases from J; bases unmatched to any gene: 4. The CDR3 coding sequence is TGTGCCAGCAGCCCGGGACAGGGGAGCTATGGCTACACCTTC. Amino acids: CASSPGQGSYGYTF.

The chain recombines TRBV27 with TRBJ1-1; 7 bases agree with TRBD1. The germline V gene encodes CDR1 MNHEY and CDR2 SMNVEV (reference sequence). V was clipped by 7 bases and J by 10 bases; unmatched bases: 15. This CDR3 comprises 14 residues. CDR3 nucleotide sequence: TGTGCCAGCATTGACAGGGACGACCCTAGCAGAGCTTTCTTT. Translating gives CASIDRDDPSRAFF.

The rearrangement uses TRBV11-1 and TRBJ2-1, with D possibly matching TRBD1 (7 bases). V was cut by 4 bases and J by 6 bases, with 19 bases left in between. This CDR3 contains 16 residues. The germline V gene has CDR1 SGHAT and CDR2 FQDESV (reference sequence). CDR3 bases: TGTGCCAGCAGCTCGGGAACCCCGCAGGGGGGCAATGAGCAGTTCTTC. Amino acid sequence: CASSSGTPQGGNEQFF.

The V and J genes are TRBV19 and TRBJ1-4; D not resolved. CDR1 and CDR2 from the germline V gene are LNHDA and SQIVND (reference sequence). V lost 7 bases and J lost 7, with 22 bases in between. The CDR3 runs 16 residues. CDR3 sequence: CASTKGGGRVGEKLFF. In nucleotides, the CDR3 is TGTGCCAGTACAAAAGGCGGTGGGAGGGTAGGTGAAAAACTGTTTTTT.

The V and J genes are TRBV6-2 or TRBV6-3 and TRBJ2-7, with 13 nucleotides matching TRBD2. V was clipped by 6 bases and J by 2 bases; unmatched bases: 4. Germline CDR1 MNHEY, CDR2 SVGEGT. The CDR3 consists of 15 residues. CDR3 residues: CASSRTSGGAYEQYF. The CDR3 bases are TGTGCCAGCAGCCGTACTAGCGGGGGGGCCTACGAGCAGTACTTC.

The V call is TRBV3-1 (or the pseudogene TRBV3-2), the J call TRBJ2-2, with TRBD2 identical over 11 bases. CDR3 length: 16 amino acids. V gave up 5 bases and J gave up 8 bases; unmatched junction bases: 10. Germline V gene data show CDR1 as LGHDT and CDR2 as YNNKEL (reference sequence). CDR3 nucleotide sequence: TGTGCCAGCAGCTTACTGACTAGCGGGGATCGAGGGGAGCTGTTTTTT. Protein: CASSLLTSGDRGELFF.

This CDR3 reads CASSYGAEVENTEAFF. CDR3 in DNA: TGTGCCAGCAGTTACGGGGCAGAAGTTGAGAACACTGAAGCTTTCTTT. The chain carries TRBV6-5 and TRBJ1-1; tentative D call: TRBD1 (5 bases). Trimming left V 2 bases short and J 1 base short, with 14 bases between. The CDR3 consists of 16 residues. Germline V gene lookup returns CDR1 MNHEY and CDR2 SVGAGI.

This clone was detected only once. V usage is TRBV6-2 or TRBV6-3 and J usage is TRBJ2-7; no firm D call. This CDR3 is built from 14 residues. Deletions cut 2 bases from V and 0 bases from J, with 8 bases between. Germline lookup yields CDR1 MNHEY and CDR2 SVGEGT. CDR3 DNA: TGTGCCAGCAGTTACCCAGGCATCTCCTACGAGCAGTACTTC. Its translation is CASSYPGISYEQYF.

The genes are TRBV2 and TRBJ2-2; TRBD1 agrees at 8 bases. The CDR3 runs 16 residues. Germline-derived CDR1 and CDR2 are SNHLY and FYNNEI. The junction had 8 bases not matched to a gene; V was cut back by 8 bases and J by 0 bases. The CDR3 spells CASSTQGAPNTGELFF. CDR3 DNA sequence: TGTGCCAGCTCCACCCAGGGGGCCCCGAACACCGGGGAGCTGTTTTTT.

The chain employs TRBV6-5 and TRBJ1-2, with TRBD1 as a possible D gene (5 bases). The V end lost 8 bases, the J end lost 2 bases, and 9 bases lay between the germline ends. Germline loops: CDR1 MNHEY, CDR2 SVGAGI. This CDR3 spans 12 amino acids. CDR3 in amino acids: CASGARNYGYTF. Here the CDR3 DNA reads TGTGCCAGCGGGGCCAGGAACTATGGCTACACCTTC.

V and J are TRBV28 and TRBJ1-5; unclear D gene. In germline, CDR1 is MDHEN, CDR2 SYDVKM. The V end lost 6 bases, the J end lost 7 bases, and 16 bases lay between the germline ends. The CDR3 is 14 amino acids. The CDR3 spells CASRPPLSGQPQHF. The CDR3 nucleotides are TGTGCCAGCAGGCCCCCGTTATCTGGCCAGCCCCAGCATTTT.

This clone was found once. J is TRBJ2-7 and V is TRBV4-1, with D maybe TRBD1 (6 bases). The CDR3 contains 15 residues. Germline V gene sequence: CDR1 MGHRA, CDR2 YSYEKL. Trimming cost V 1 base and J 3 bases, with 13 bases left between them. The CDR3 sequence: CASSQVWPGVYEQYF. CDR3 sequence (DNA): TGCGCCAGCAGCCAAGTTTGGCCAGGGGTCTACGAGCAGTACTTC.

The V gene is TRBV3-1 (or the pseudogene TRBV3-2), the J gene TRBJ2-7; D is perhaps TRBD1 (6 bases). Deletions cut 4 bases from V and 5 bases from J, with 21 bases between. CDR3 size: 16 residues. Germline CDR1 is LGHDT and CDR2 is YNNKEL (reference sequence). The CDR3 sequence: CASSPRLGRGENEQYF. In nucleotides, the CDR3 is TGTGCCAGCAGCCCCCGGTTGGGCAGGGGCGAAAACGAGCAGTACTTC.

The chain recombines TRBV9 with TRBJ2-6; tentative D call: TRBD1 (6 bases). Germline lookup yields CDR1 SGDLS and CDR2 YYNGEE. The CDR3 runs to 18 residues. V lost 3 bases to trimming and J lost 1 base, with 17 bases between them. CDR3 DNA sequence: TGTGCCAGCAGCGCCCGACAGGATGGTTTGTCTGGGGCCAACGTCCTGACTTTC. This codes for CASSARQDGLSGANVLTF.

A few counts support this clone. This sequence joins TRBV5-1 and TRBJ1-1; D is possibly TRBD1 (6 bases). The CDR3 covers 15 residues. Trimming pared 2 bases from V and 4 bases from J, leaving 15 bases between. Per germline, CDR1 SGHRS and CDR2 YFSETQ. CDR3 sequence reads: CASSFGQGSGTEAFF. CDR3 in DNA: TGCGCCAGCAGCTTCGGGCAGGGGTCAGGCACTGAAGCTTTCTTT.

V is TRBV28 and J is TRBJ1-1; tentatively, D is TRBD1 (5 bases). The CDR3 runs 15 residues. Trimming pared 4 bases from V and 4 bases from J, leaving 16 bases between. Germline V gene lookup returns CDR1 MDHEN and CDR2 SYDVKM. The CDR3 nucleotides are TGTGCCAGCAGTTCTGCGGGGCGGGGTGGCACTGAAGCTTTCTTT. This sequence encodes CASSSAGRGGTEAFF.

A few counts support this clone. This rearrangement joins TRBV7-3 to TRBJ1-6; weak D call: TRBD1 (6 bases). Trimming removed 5 bases from V and 7 bases from J, with 15 bases in between. This CDR3 has 15 amino acids. Germline CDR1 is SGHTA and CDR2 is FQGTGA. As DNA, the CDR3 is TGTGCCAGCAGCCCAAACGGGGGGCGGAATTCACCCCTCCACTTT. It codes for CASSPNGGRNSPLHF.

The genes are TRBV10-1 and TRBJ2-1; a weak D match, TRBD1 (6 bases). This CDR3 has 15 amino acids. The ends were cut back, 0 bases at V and 4 bases at J, with 10 bases in the middle. Germline values: CDR1 WNHNN, CDR2 SYGVQD (reference sequence). CDR3 protein: CASSESRTEYNEQFF. CDR3 DNA sequence: TGCGCCAGCAGTGAGTCGAGGACAGAGTACAATGAGCAGTTCTTC.

The gene calls are TRBV7-3 and TRBJ2-7, with 13 bases matching TRBD2. The CDR3 is 17 amino acids. Germline trimming cut 6 bases from V and 0 bases from J; bases unmatched to any gene: 8. CDR1 and CDR2 from the germline V gene are SGHTA and FQGTGA. CDR3 in DNA: TGTGCCAGCAGAGCACTAGCGGGGGGGCGGCCCTCCTACGAGCAGTACTTC. Translation gives CASRALAGGRPSYEQYF.

The J gene is TRBJ1-4, the V gene TRBV3-1 (or the pseudogene TRBV3-2), with D maybe TRBD1 (6 bases). Trimming shortened V by 4 bases and J by 7 bases, and 16 bases separated the two germline ends. The germline gives CDR1 LGHDT, CDR2 YNNKEL (reference sequence). The length of the CDR3 is 15 residues. The CDR3 DNA follows: TGTGCCAGCAGCCCTACAGGGTCTGGGGTTGAAAAACTGTTTTTT. It codes for CASSPTGSGVEKLFF.

The V gene is TRBV9, the J gene TRBJ1-3, with D perhaps matching TRBD1 (5 bases). The CDR3 covers 14 residues. V gave up 6 bases and J gave up 7 bases, with 17 bases separating them. The germline CDR1 and CDR2 sequences are SGDLS and YYNGEE. CDR3 sequence (DNA): TGTGCCAGCACCAGAGACCAGGGTACTAACACCATATATTTT. Encoded protein: CASTRDQGTNTIYF.

Here the CDR3 reads CATSAGGREETQYF. Here the CDR3 DNA reads TGTGCCACCAGCGCGGGGGGGCGAGAAGAGACCCAGTACTTC. This sequence joins TRBV15 and TRBJ2-5; 9 bases line up with TRBD2. J gave up 3 bases and V 5 bases, and 4 bases lay outside the gene matches. Per the germline V gene, CDR1 is LNHNV and CDR2 is YYDKDF (reference sequence). The CDR3 covers 14 residues.

In its sample, this clone was seen a few times. This sequence joins TRBV7-9 and TRBJ1-5; D might be TRBD1 (6 bases). The CDR3 sequence is 18 residues long. V was trimmed by 1 base and J by 2 bases, leaving 18 bases between them. CDR1 is SEHNR, CDR2 FQNEAQ, per germline (reference sequence). CDR3 loop: CASSLGLGGAVGNQPQHF. In nucleotides, the CDR3 is TGTGCCAGCAGCTTAGGGTTGGGGGGGGCTGTCGGCAATCAGCCCCAGCATTTT.

The chain uses TRBV2 and TRBJ1-6; D is uncertain. CDR1 is SNHLY, CDR2 FYNNEI, per germline. Trimming removed 5 bases from V and 7 bases from J, with 9 bases in between. The CDR3 length is 13 residues. The CDR3 DNA reads as TGTGCCAGCAGTCTCGACGGGAATTCACCCCTCCACTTT. Its protein product is CASSLDGNSPLHF.

The chain joins TRBV3-1 (or the pseudogene TRBV3-2) to TRBJ2-1, with 13 bases that match TRBD2. V lost 7 bases and J lost 7; bases outside the gene matches: 22. The length of the CDR3 is 20 residues. The germline V gene has CDR1 LGHDT and CDR2 YNNKEL (reference sequence). The CDR3 region is CASTHGPTSGGAFVINEQFF. The DNA for the CDR3 is TGTGCCAGCACCCACGGGCCAACTAGCGGGGGGGCCTTTGTTATAAATGAGCAGTTCTTC.

The chain couples TRBV9 to TRBJ1-3, with D perhaps matching TRBD1 (5 bases). Trimming removed 0 bases at V and 0 bases at J, with 13 bases between. The germline V gene has CDR1 SGDLS and CDR2 YYNGEE. This CDR3 is built from 17 residues. CDR3 loop: CASSVEAGSHSGNTIYF. CDR3 nucleotide sequence: TGTGCCAGCAGCGTAGAGGCAGGGTCTCACTCTGGAAACACCATATATTTT.

The V call is TRBV7-9, the J call TRBJ2-1; 13 bases align to TRBD2. The CDR3 is 15 amino acids. The germline CDR1 and CDR2 sequences are SEHNR and FQNEAQ (reference sequence). V trimming: 5 bases; J trimming: 7 bases; junction bases outside the gene matches: 5. CDR3 amino acids: CASSKLAGGINEQFF. The CDR3 coding sequence is TGTGCCAGCAGCAAACTAGCGGGGGGGATTAATGAGCAGTTCTTC.

The chain is built from TRBV4-2 and TRBJ2-5; possible D gene TRBD1, 5 bases. Germline values: CDR1 LGHNA, CDR2 YNFKEQ. Deletions cut 0 bases from V and 5 bases from J, with 10 bases between. The CDR3 runs to 14 residues. The chain's CDR3 is CASSQDMGRETQYF. DNA for the CDR3: TGTGCCAGCAGCCAAGATATGGGGCGGGAGACCCAGTACTTC.